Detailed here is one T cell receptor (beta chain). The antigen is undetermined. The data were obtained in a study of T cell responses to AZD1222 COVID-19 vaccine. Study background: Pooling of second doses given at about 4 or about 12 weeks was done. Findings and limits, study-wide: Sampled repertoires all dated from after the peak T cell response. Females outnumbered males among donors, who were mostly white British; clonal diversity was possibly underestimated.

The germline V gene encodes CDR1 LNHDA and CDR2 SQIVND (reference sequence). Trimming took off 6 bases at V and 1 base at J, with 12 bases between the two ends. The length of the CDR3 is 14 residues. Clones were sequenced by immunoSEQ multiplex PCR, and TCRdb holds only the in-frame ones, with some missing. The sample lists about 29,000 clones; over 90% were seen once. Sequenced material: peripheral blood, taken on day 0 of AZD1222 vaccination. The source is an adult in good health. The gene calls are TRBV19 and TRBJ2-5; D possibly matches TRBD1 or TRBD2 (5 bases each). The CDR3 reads CASRSGTAQETQYF. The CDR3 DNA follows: TGTGCCAGTAGATCGGGGACGGCCCAAGAGACCCAGTACTTC.